The 27 T cell receptor delta chains given below trace back to one sample, sequenced in a study of γδ T cells in repeated Plasmodium falciparum infection. Bulk repertoires came from Vgamma9/Vdelta2+ or Vdelta2-negative gammadelta T cells flow-sorted from PBMC. TCRdb applied CATT to the multiplex PCR reads for clone calling. The sample lists 75,000 to 100,000 delta-chain clones; about 1.5% were seen once. Material: gamma-delta T cells from blood. These receptors came from a pool of human donors (malaria-infected and uninfected, not separated).

This clone occurred a few times. A far more abundant clone sits one base away, making this likely a read error. The same CDR3 is also encoded by other DNA sequences in this sample. V and J are TRDV1 and TRDJ1; D perhaps matches TRDD3 (6 bases). TCRdb lists no J gene, so it was determined here by aligning the DNA to germline. The CDR3 has 24 residues. Germline lookup yields CDR1 TSWWSYY and CDR2 QGS. Trimming pared 4 bases from V and 3 bases from J, leaving 42 bases between. CDR3 coding DNA: TGTGCTCTTGGGGGCCGAGCCCAGGGCTACAACCTCGTACTGGGTCTCCCCTTTGCCGATAAACTCATCTTT. Amino acids: CALGGRAQGYNLVLGLPFADKLIF.

Turning to this clone: TCRdb has a much larger clone's protein, which differs at residue 3 from the translation of this DNA, likely because of a read error; what is shown is the protein translated from the DNA. This chain links TRDV2 with TRDJ2; 10 nucleotides match TRDD3. Assignment of the J gene here rests on matching the DNA to germline, because TCRdb gives none. Germline lookup yields CDR1 GEAIGNYY and CDR2 EKD. This CDR3 has 16 residues. CDR3 sequence: CARDTGGYGRRAQLFF. The CDR3 DNA is TGTGCCCGTGACACCGGGGGATACGGGCGTAGAGCACAACTCTTCTTT.

This clone was seen a few times. TCRdb attributes to this sequence the protein of a much larger clone, which differs from the DNA translation at residue 7; a read error is likely, and the protein displayed is translated from the DNA. This chain uses TRDV2 with TRDJ1; D might be TRDD3 (5 bases). Here the J gene was assigned by germline matching of the DNA, as TCRdb has none. Looked up from germline, CDR1 is GEAIGNYY and CDR2 is EKD. V was pared by 0 bases and J by 0 bases, with 13 bases between. The CDR3 runs to 16 residues. The CDR3 sequence is CACDTGGTRYTDKLIF. The CDR3 DNA reads as TGTGCCTGTGACACCGGGGGTACGCGGTACACCGATAAACTCATCTTT.

This clone was seen only a few times. The protein held in TCRdb is that of a much larger clone and does not match this DNA's translation at residue 11, likely because of a read error; the protein shown is translated from the DNA. The rearrangement joins TRDV1 to TRDJ1; 13 bases agree with TRDD3. Germline values: CDR1 TSWWSYY, CDR2 QGS. The ends lost 0 bases at V and 0 bases at J; junction bases unmatched: 25. CDR3 length equals 25 residues. In nucleotides, the CDR3 is TGTGCTCTTGGGGAACTAATCTTCCTACCCCACATACTGGGGGATACGGATACCAACACCGATAAACTCATCTTT. Translating it yields CALGELIFLPHILGDTDTNTDKLIF.

In this sample, this clone turned up a few times. The protein held in TCRdb is that of a much larger clone and does not match this DNA's translation at residue 14, likely because of a read error; the protein shown is translated from the DNA. J is TRDJ1 and V is TRDV1; 7 positions match TRDD2. This CDR3 has 15 residues. The germline V gene encodes CDR1 TSWWSYY and CDR2 QGS. CDR3 coding DNA: TGTGCTCTTGGGGGCTCCTTCCTCAACACCGATAAACTCACCTTT. It is translated as CALGGSFLNTDKLTF.

This clone is medium-sized (0.01 to 0.1%). This rearrangement joins TRDV2 to TRDJ3; TRDD3 matches 12 bases. Trimming at V came to 0 bases and at J to 0 bases, leaving 14 bases not matched to a gene. Germline assignment: CDR1 GEAIGNYY and CDR2 EKD. CDR3 length: 23 amino acids. DNA of the CDR3: TGTGCCTGTGACACCGTCATACTGGGGGATACAACAGATCACTCCTGGGACACCCGACAGATGTTTTTC. This gives the protein CACDTVILGDTTDHSWDTRQMFF.

With regard to this clone: The TCRdb record carries a much larger clone's protein, which differs from this DNA's translation at residue 11; a read error is the likely cause, and the protein listed here is the DNA translation. This rearrangement joins TRDV2 to TRDJ1; D gene ambiguous. Since TCRdb gives no J gene, matching the DNA to germline was used here to assign it. Germline-derived CDR1 and CDR2 are GEAIGNYY and EKD. The CDR3 is made up of 16 amino acids. Trimming took off 3 bases at V and 3 bases at J, with 19 bases between the two ends. The CDR3 DNA is TGTGCCTGTGACGCTCTATATACCTTGTACGCCGATAAACTCATCTTT. Its protein is CACDALYTLYADKLIF.

This clone has just a few counts. A far larger clone is only one base removed, so a read error is likely. Other DNA sequences from this sample encode an identical CDR3 as well. This chain joins TRDV1 and TRDJ1; D might be TRDD3 (5 bases). Germline V gene data show CDR1 as TSWWSYY and CDR2 as QGS. The CDR3 covers 19 residues. The CDR3 coding sequence is TGTGCCCTTGGGGAACTACCCGAACCGGGGTCCGGGTACACCAATAAACTCATCTTT. It is translated as CALGELPEPGSGYTNKLIF.

Comments on this clone: TCRdb attributes to this sequence the protein of a much larger clone, which differs from the DNA translation at residue 19; a read error is likely, and the protein displayed is translated from the DNA. J gene calling gave no result, while the V gene is TRDV1; the table names TRDD3, a call not compared with the DNA. CDR3 length: 21 amino acids. Germline V gene data show CDR1 as TSWWSYY and CDR2 as QGS. CDR3 in amino acids: CALGELAVAGSSRWYTDKFIF. The DNA for the CDR3 is TGTGCTCTTGGGGAACTAGCGGTGGCGGGATCCTCAAGGTGGTACACCGATAAATTCATCTTT.

This clone was detected only a few times. This likely came from a read error, as a far larger clone is one base away. It is unclear where the CDR3 begins or ends on the DNA, so no DNA is shown, and the CDR3 is as TCRdb lists it. The chain's CDR3 is CACDGLGIGNTDKLIF. The V gene is given as TRDV2, and no J gene call is available; no DNA check was done on the table's D call, TRDD3. The CDR3 has 16 residues if both end residues are counted. CDR1 is GEAIGNYY, CDR2 EKD, per germline.

Details on this clone: Translating this DNA gives a protein that differs at residues 15 and 22 from the TCRdb one, which belongs to a much larger clone; a read error is likely, and the protein shown is this translation. The V gene is TRDV1, the J gene TRDJ1; 8 bases agree with TRDD3. The DNA end favors TRDJ2, so the J call may be wrong. The germline V gene has CDR1 TSWWSYY and CDR2 QGS. The CDR3 is 23 residues long. This CDR3 reads CALGELWGGPVIRGLGDTDKLFF. The CDR3 DNA sequence: TGTGCTCTTGGGGAACTGTGGGGTGGTCCCGTAATCAGAGGTCTGGGGGACACCGATAAACTCTTCTTT.

This clone showed up many times. The chain is built from TRDV1 and TRDJ1, with a possible D match to TRDD3 (5 bases). V lost 1 base, J lost 0 bases, and 24 bases lay in between. Per the germline V gene, CDR1 is TSWWSYY and CDR2 is QGS. There are 20 residues in the CDR3. CDR3 sequence (DNA): TGTGCTCTTGGGGAACAGGATGACTTACTGGAGGCCCCTCACACCGATAAACTCATCTTT. It yields the protein CALGEQDDLLEAPHTDKLIF.

Worth noting for this clone: The TCRdb record carries a much larger clone's protein, which differs from this DNA's translation at residue 10; a read error is the likely cause, and the protein listed here is the DNA translation. The chain has TRAV36/DV7 and TRDJ1; D perhaps matches TRDD3 (10 bases). No J gene was available from TCRdb, and it was assigned here by a germline match of the DNA. The CDR3 totals 25 residues. Between the trimmed V and J ends, which lost 5 bases and 0 bases, there was a span of 47 bases. CDR1 and CDR2 from the germline V gene are VTNFRS and LTSSGIE (reference sequence). The CDR3 DNA is TGTGCTGTTTTCTTAGCCTTCCTACCCTGGGGGATATGGTCATTGAGTACGGGGTACACCGATAAACTCATCTTT. Protein product: CAVFLAFLPWGIWSLSTGYTDKLIF.

This clone has just a few counts. Mismatch with germline at one junction end may stem from a read error. The chain is built from TRDV1 and TRDJ1; D may be TRDD3 (5 bases). TCRdb does not report a J gene; here it was assigned by matching the DNA to germline references. Germline CDR1 TSWWSYY, CDR2 QGS. CDR3 length: 18 amino acids. The CDR3 is CALGQLPPPEGDTDKLIF. The DNA of the CDR3 is TGTGCTCTTGGGCAACTCCCACCCCCCGAGGGGGACACCGATAAACTCATCTTT.

This clone came up a few times. This DNA's translation and the protein TCRdb lists, from a much larger clone, do not match at residue 19, likely due to a read error; the protein shown is translated from the DNA. The rearrangement joins TRDV1 to TRDJ1; 12 nucleotides match TRDD3. The V and J ends lost 5 bases and 2 bases, in that order; junction bases with no gene match: 36. CDR1 is TSWWSYY, CDR2 QGS, per germline. CDR3 length equals 26 residues. CDR3 sequence reads: CALGNNPPSYLIWGIRENRETDKLIF. The CDR3 DNA follows: TGTGCTCTTGGGAACAACCCGCCTTCCTACCTAATCTGGGGGATACGCGAGAATAGGGAAACCGATAAACTCATCTTT.

Notes on this clone: Just one base apart from a much larger clone, this may be a read error. The rearrangement joins TRDV1 to TRDJ1; unclear D gene. The length of the CDR3 is 19 residues. The V and J ends lost 0 bases and 3 bases respectively, with 23 bases between them. Germline values: CDR1 TSWWSYY, CDR2 QGS. The CDR3 bases are TGTGCTCTTGGGGAACTAATTTTCTACTTAGCGTTAGGAGCCGATAAACTCATCTTT. It encodes CALGELIFYLALGADKLIF.

This clone has more than one count but fewer than ten. The protein recorded in TCRdb matches a much larger clone and deviates from this DNA's translation at residue 3, suggesting a read error; the protein here is obtained by translating the DNA. This chain joins TRDV1 and TRDJ1; D is possibly TRDD3 (6 bases). The J gene, missing from TCRdb, was assigned here through DNA to germline matching. The CDR3 consists of 19 residues. CDR1 and CDR2 from the germline V gene are TSWWSYY and QGS. The CDR3 loop reads CAPGELITYWIPYTDKLIF. In DNA form, the CDR3 reads TGTGCTCCTGGGGAACTAATTACGTACTGGATCCCGTACACCGATAAACTCATCTTT.

This clone came up many times. The V and J genes are TRDV1 and TRDJ1; TRDD2 matches at 9 bases. This CDR3 region has 21 residues. Germline CDR1 and CDR2: TSWWSYY and QGS. The junction had 21 bases not matched to a gene; V was cut back by 4 bases and J by 0 bases. This CDR3 reads CALGAPSYFRGTHRYTDKLIF. The CDR3 nucleotides are TGTGCTCTTGGGGCTCCTTCCTACTTTCGGGGGACCCATAGGTACACCGATAAACTCATCTTT.

In this sample, this clone turned up many times. The V call is TRDV1, the J call TRDJ1, with D unresolved. TCRdb leaves out the J gene; it was filled in here by matching the DNA to germline. The germline V and J ends were trimmed by 1 base and 1 base, with 16 bases remaining between them. There are 17 residues in the CDR3. Germline values: CDR1 TSWWSYY, CDR2 QGS. The chain's CDR3 is CALGEHRKPLGTDKLIF. The DNA for the CDR3 is TGTGCTCTTGGGGAACATCGCAAACCCCTAGGCACCGATAAACTCATCTTT.

To note about this clone: TCRdb records a much larger clone's protein for this DNA, with a difference at residue 9 that likely arises from a read error; the protein given is the translation of the DNA. J is TRDJ1 and V is TRDV1; 7 bases line up with TRDD3. The J gene, missing from TCRdb, was assigned here through DNA to germline matching. Losses at the gene ends were 1 base for V and 4 bases for J; bases not matched to a gene: 15. CDR3 length equals 18 residues. Germline V gene sequence: CDR1 TSWWSYY, CDR2 QGS. CDR3 DNA: TGTGCTCTTGGGGAACCGTACTGGAGGATACGCCGGGGCGATAAACTCATCTTT. Its translation: CALGEPYWRIRRGDKLIF.

As to this clone: Given a far larger clone just one base away, this is likely a sequencing read error. The CDR3 DNA reads as TGTGCCTGTGACCACCTGGGGGACGACGATAAACTCATCTTC. Its translation: CACDHLGDDDKLIF. The V gene is TRDV2, but the J gene lacks a call; TRDD3 reflects the table's D call only, with no check against the DNA. The CDR3 runs to 14 residues. Germline CDR1 and CDR2: GEAIGNYY and EKD.

With regard to this clone: The protein TCRdb gives is from a much larger clone and does not agree with this DNA's translation at residue 17, likely a read error; the protein shown here comes from the DNA. V is TRDV1 and J is TRDJ1; TRDD3 aligns across 8 bases. TCRdb lists no J gene, so it was determined here by aligning the DNA to germline. Germline CDR1 is TSWWSYY and CDR2 is QGS. The CDR3 has 22 amino acids. V shed 3 bases, J shed 4 bases, and the junction held 28 bases outside the gene matches. Here the CDR3 DNA reads TGTGCTCTTGGGGAGGCTACGAGGTGGGGGATTTGCTGCCCGTTGACTGACGATAAACTCATCTTT. This translates into CALGEATRWGICCPLTDDKLIF.

A remark on this clone: A far larger clone is one base from this, pointing to a likely read error. Different DNA sequences within this sample yield the same CDR3. The J gene was not called, though the V gene is TRDV2; the table's D call TRDD3 went unverified against the DNA. The germline CDR1 and CDR2 sequences are GEAIGNYY and EKD. This CDR3 comprises 18 residues. The CDR3 DNA reads TGTGCCTGTGACACGGTTTCTGGGGGATACGCACACACCGATAAACTCATCTTC. Protein product: CACDTVSGGYAHTDKLIF.

About this clone: The translation of this DNA and the TCRdb protein of a much larger clone differ at residue 8, probably owing to a read error; the protein shown here is translated from the DNA. The chain employs TRDV1 and TRDJ1; D is ambiguous. The CDR3 sequence is 14 residues long. Trimming removed 5 bases from V and 0 bases from J, with 10 bases in between. Germline-derived CDR1 and CDR2 are TSWWSYY and QGS. The CDR3 sequence is CALGIPKDTDKLIF. CDR3 coding DNA: TGTGCTCTTGGGATTCCCAAGGACACCGATAAACTCATCTTT.

With respect to this clone: A far larger clone differs by one base, so this is likely a read error. This specimen includes other DNA sequences encoding the same CDR3. The V gene corresponds to TRDV1; no J gene was called; TRDD3 is the table's D call and was not checked against the DNA. CDR1 and CDR2 (germline): TSWWSYY, QGS. The CDR3 totals 25 residues. The CDR3 sequence: CALGELLQGFERLGANSKYTDKLIF. CDR3 bases: TGTGCTCTTGGGGAACTACTTCAGGGTTTTGAGAGACTGGGGGCGAATTCAAAGTACACCGATAAGCTCATCTTT.

About this clone: TCRdb lists the protein of a much larger clone for this DNA, which differs at residue 3, so this is likely a read error; the protein given here is translated from the DNA itself. The chain couples TRDV1 to TRDJ1; D may be TRDD3 (6 bases). TCRdb carries no J gene annotation; the J gene was assigned here by matching the DNA with germline. There are 12 residues in the CDR3. Per the germline V gene, CDR1 is TSWWSYY and CDR2 is QGS. The chain's CDR3 is CAPGEQPDKLIF. The CDR3 DNA reads as TGTGCTCCTGGGGAACAACCCGATAAACTCATCTTT.

This clone was picked up a small number of times. A far larger clone is a single base away, which makes a read error likely. Other DNA sequences within the sample encode an identical CDR3. The chain recombines TRDV2 with TRDJ1; 7 bases match TRDD3. No J gene was available from TCRdb, and it was assigned here by a germline match of the DNA. This CDR3 contains 19 residues. Germline V gene sequence: CDR1 GEAIGNYY, CDR2 EKD. With 4 bases clipped from V and 0 bases from J, the junction kept 19 bases outside the gene matches. Here the CDR3 DNA reads TGTGCCTGTGATACCGTAGGGCTGGGGGCACATTCTTACACCGATAAACTCATCTTT. Protein: CACDTVGLGAHSYTDKLIF.